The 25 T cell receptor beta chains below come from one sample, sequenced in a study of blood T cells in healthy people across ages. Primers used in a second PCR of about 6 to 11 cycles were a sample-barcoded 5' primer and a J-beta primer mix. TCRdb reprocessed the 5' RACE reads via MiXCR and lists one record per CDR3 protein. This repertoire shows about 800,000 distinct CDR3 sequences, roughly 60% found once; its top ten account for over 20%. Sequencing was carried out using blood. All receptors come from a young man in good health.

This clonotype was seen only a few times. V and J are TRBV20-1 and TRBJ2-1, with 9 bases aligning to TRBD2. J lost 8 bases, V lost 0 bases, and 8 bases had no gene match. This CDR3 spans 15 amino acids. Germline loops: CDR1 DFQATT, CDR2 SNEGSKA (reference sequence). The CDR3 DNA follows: TGCAGTGCTAGAGATCTCGGTAGCGGGAGTTATGAGCAGTTCTTC. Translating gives CSARDLGSGSYEQFF.

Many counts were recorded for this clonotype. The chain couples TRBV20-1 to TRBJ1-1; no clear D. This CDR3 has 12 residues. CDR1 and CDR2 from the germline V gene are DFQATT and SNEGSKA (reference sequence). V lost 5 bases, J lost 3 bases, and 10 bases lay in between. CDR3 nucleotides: TGCAGTGCTCGGGGTAGGGACACTGAAGCTTTCTTT. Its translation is CSARGRDTEAFF.

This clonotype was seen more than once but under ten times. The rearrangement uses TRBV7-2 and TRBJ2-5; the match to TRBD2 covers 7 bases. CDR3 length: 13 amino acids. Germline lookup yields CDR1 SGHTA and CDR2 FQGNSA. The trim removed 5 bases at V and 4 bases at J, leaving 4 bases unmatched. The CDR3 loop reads CASSPGLGETQYF. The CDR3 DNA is TGTGCCAGCAGCCCCGGACTAGGAGAGACCCAGTACTTC.

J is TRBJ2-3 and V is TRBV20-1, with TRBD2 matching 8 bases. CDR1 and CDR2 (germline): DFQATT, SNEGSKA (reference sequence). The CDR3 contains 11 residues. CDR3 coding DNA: TGCAGCGTTCTAGCGGGAGATACGCAGTATTTT. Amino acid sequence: CSVLAGDTQYF.

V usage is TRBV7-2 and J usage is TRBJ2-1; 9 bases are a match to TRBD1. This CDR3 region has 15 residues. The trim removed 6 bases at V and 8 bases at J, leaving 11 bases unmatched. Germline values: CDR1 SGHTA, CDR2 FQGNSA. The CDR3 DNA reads TGTGCCAGCAGATTAAACCGGGACAGGGTCTATGAGCAGTTCTTC. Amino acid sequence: CASRLNRDRVYEQFF.

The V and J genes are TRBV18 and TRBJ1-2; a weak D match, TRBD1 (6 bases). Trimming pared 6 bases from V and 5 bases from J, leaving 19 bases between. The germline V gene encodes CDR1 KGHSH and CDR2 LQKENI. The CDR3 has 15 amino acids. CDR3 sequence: CASSDRIIQGYGYTF. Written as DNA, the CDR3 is TGTGCCAGCTCGGACCGAATCATACAGGGATATGGCTACACCTTC.

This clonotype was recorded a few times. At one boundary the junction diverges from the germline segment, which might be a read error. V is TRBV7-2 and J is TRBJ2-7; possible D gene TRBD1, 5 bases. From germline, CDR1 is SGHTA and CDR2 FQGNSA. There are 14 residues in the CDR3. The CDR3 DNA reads TGTGCCGGCAGCTTAGGGGCCGTACAATACGAGCAGTACTTC. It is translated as CAGSLGAVQYEQYF.

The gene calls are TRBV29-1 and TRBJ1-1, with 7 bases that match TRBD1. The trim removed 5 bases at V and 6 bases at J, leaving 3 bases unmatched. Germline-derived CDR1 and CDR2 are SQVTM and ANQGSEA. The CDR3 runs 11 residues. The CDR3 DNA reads TGCAGCGTTTACAGGGGCCCTGAAGCTTTCTTT. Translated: CSVYRGPEAFF.

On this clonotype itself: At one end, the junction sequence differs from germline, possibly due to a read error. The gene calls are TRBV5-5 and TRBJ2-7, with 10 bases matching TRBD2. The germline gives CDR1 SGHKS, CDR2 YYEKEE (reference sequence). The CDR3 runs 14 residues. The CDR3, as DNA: TGTACCAGCAGCCCCTGGACTAGCGGCTACGAGCAGTACTTC. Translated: CTSSPWTSGYEQYF.

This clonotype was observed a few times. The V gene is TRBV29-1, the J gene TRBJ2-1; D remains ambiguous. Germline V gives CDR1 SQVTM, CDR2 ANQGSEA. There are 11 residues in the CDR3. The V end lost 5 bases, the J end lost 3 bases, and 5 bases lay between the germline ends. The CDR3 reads CSVRVYNEQFF. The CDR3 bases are TGCAGCGTTCGCGTCTACAATGAGCAGTTCTTC.

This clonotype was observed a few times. CDR3 in amino acids: CASSQSGTDIYRGAETQYF. The CDR3 DNA reads as TGTGCCAGCAGCCAAAGTGGGACAGATATTTACCGTGGGGCCGAGACCCAGTACTTC. The chain is built from TRBV14 and TRBJ2-5; 7 nucleotides match TRBD1. V shed 2 bases, J shed 5 bases, and the junction held 20 bases outside the gene matches. This CDR3 has 19 residues. The V gene's germline CDR1 is SGHDN and CDR2 FVKESK.

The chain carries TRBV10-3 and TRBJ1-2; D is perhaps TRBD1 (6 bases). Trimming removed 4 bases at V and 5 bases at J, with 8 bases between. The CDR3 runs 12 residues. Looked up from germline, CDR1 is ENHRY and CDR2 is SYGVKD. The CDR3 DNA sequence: TGTGCCATCAGTGCAGGGGAATATGGCTACACCTTC. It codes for CAISAGEYGYTF.

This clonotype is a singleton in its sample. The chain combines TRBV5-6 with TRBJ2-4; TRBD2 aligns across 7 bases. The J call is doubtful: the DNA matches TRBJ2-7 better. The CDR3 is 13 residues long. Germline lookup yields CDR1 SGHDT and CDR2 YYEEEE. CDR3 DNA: TGTGCCAGCAACACCGGGACTACCTACGAGCAGTACTTC. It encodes CASNTGTTYEQYF.

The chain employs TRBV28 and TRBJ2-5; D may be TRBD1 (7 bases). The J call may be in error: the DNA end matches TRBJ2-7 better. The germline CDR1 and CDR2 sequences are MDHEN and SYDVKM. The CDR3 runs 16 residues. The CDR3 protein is CASSSGGTRGLYEQYF. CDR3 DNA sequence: TGTGCCAGCAGTTCAGGGGGGACCAGGGGACTCTACGAGCAGTACTTC.

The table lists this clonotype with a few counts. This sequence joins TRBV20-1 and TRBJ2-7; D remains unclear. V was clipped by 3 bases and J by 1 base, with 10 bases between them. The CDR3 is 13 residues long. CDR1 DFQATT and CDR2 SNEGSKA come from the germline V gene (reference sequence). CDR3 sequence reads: CSASSDHSYEQYF. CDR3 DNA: TGCAGTGCTAGTTCTGATCATTCCTACGAGCAGTACTTC.

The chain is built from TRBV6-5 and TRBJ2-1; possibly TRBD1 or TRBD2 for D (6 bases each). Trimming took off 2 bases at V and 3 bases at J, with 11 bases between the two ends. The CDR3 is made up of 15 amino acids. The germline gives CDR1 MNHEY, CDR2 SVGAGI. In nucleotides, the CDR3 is TGTGCCAGCAGTTACACGGGGGCCATCTACAATGAGCAGTTCTTC. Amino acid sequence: CASSYTGAIYNEQFF.

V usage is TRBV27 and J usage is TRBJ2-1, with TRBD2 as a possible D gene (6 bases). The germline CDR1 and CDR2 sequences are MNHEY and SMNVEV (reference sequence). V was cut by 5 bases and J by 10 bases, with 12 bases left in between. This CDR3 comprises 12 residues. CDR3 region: CASSPRLGEQFF. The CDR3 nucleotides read TGTGCCAGCAGTCCTCGACTAGGAGAGCAGTTCTTC.

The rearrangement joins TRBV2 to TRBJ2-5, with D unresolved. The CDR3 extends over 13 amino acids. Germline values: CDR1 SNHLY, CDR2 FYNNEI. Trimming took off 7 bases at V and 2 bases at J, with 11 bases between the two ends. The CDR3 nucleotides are TGTGCCAGCAAGCCGACCGGGCAAGAGACCCAGTACTTC. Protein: CASKPTGQETQYF.

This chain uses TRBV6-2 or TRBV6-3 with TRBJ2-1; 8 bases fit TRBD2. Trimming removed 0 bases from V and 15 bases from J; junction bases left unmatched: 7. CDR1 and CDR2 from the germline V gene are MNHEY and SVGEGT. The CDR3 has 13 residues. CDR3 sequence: CASSYSLREARFF. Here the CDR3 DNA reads TGTGCCAGCAGTTACTCGTTGCGGGAGGCTCGGTTCTTC.

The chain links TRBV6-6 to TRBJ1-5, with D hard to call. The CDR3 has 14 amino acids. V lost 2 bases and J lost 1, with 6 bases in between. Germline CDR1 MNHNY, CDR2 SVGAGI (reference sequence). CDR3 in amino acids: CASSYPASNQPQHF. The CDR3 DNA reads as TGTGCCAGCAGTTACCCTGCAAGCAATCAGCCCCAGCATTTT.

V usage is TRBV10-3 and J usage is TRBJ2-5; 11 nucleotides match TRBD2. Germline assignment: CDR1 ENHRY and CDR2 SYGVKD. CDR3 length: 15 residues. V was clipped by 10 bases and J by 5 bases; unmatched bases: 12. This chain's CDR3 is CATHPGLAVRETQYF. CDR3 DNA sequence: TGTGCCACCCATCCGGGACTAGCGGTCCGGGAGACCCAGTACTTC.

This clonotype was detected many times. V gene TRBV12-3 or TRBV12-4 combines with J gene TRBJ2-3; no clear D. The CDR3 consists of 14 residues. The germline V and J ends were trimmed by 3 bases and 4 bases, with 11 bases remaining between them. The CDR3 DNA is TGTGCCAGCAGTTTCAGAGTGGGCGCAGATACGCAGTATTTT. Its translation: CASSFRVGADTQYF.

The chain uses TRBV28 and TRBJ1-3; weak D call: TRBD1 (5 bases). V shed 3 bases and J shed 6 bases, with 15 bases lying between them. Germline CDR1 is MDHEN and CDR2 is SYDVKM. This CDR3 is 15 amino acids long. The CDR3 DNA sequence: TGTGCCAGCAGTTTCCCCGGGACCCCAATAAACACCATATATTTT. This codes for CASSFPGTPINTIYF.

The CDR3 sequence is CASSSRNEQYF. Here the CDR3 DNA reads TGTGCCAGCAGTTCCCGGAACGAGCAGTACTTC. The chain uses TRBV28 and TRBJ2-7, with D hard to call. V was trimmed by 4 bases and J by 5 bases, leaving 6 bases between them. The CDR3 covers 11 residues. CDR1 MDHEN and CDR2 SYDVKM come from the germline V gene.

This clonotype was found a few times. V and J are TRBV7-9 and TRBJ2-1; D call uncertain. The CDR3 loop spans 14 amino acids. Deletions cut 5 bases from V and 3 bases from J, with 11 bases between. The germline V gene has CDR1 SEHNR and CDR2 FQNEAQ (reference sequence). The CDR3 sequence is CASSQRGDYNEQFF. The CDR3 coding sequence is TGTGCCAGCAGCCAACGCGGTGACTACAATGAGCAGTTCTTC.